This T cell receptor beta chain was retrieved from a study of cytomegalovirus exposure and HLA in healthy donors. Notes on the study in general: A few chains linked to CMV were shown in vitro to be specific for CMV antigens. Cytomegalovirus association was assigned to approximately 160 TCR beta chains. The study found most TCR sequences rare, yet found some public TCRs in many donors.

V was pared by 3 bases and J by 5 bases, with 4 bases of the junction left unmatched. The CDR3 runs to 14 residues. The V gene's germline CDR1 is SGHNT and CDR2 YYREEE (reference sequence). Only in-frame clones appear in the TCRdb table, and some are missing; sequencing was by immunoSEQ multiplex PCR. The data contain approximately 270,000 clones, 80% to 90% of them seen just once; the ten biggest clones take up 1%. Points on this clone: Its specificity is unknown.

The clonotype was recovered from a woman aged 18-29 years in good health and CMV-seronegative. Material: PBMCs. This rearrangement joins TRBV5-4 to TRBJ1-2; 10 nucleotides match TRBD1. The CDR3 region has the DNA TGTGCCAGCAGCTCGACAGGGGGCGCATATGGCTACACCTTC. It specifies CASSSTGGAYGYTF.